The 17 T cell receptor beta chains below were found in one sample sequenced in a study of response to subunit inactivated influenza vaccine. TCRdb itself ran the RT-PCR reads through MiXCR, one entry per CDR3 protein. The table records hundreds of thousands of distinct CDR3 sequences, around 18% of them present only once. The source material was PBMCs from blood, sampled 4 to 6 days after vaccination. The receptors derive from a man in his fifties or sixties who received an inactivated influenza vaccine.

The CDR3 here is CASTWTSGLPDTQYF. CDR3 nucleotides: TGCGCCAGTACCTGGACTAGCGGTTTGCCAGATACGCAGTATTTT. J is TRBJ2-3 and V is TRBV5-1; 10 bases match TRBD2. Germline CDR1 and CDR2: SGHRS and YFSETQ. This CDR3 region has 15 residues. V was clipped by 8 bases and J by 4 bases; unmatched bases: 10.

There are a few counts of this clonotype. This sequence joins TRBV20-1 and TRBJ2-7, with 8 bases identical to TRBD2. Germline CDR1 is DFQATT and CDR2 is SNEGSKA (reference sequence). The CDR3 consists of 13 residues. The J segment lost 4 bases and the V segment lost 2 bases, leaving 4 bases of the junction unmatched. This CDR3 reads CSARTTSGYEQYF. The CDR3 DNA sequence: TGCAGTGCTAGAACCACTAGCGGATACGAGCAGTACTTC.

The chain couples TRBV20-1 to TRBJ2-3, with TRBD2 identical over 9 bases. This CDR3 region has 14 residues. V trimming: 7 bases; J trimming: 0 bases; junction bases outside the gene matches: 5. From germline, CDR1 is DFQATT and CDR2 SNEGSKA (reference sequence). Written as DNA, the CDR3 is TGCAGTGACCGCGGGAGGGCTAGCACAGATACGCAGTATTTT. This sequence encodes CSDRGRASTDTQYF.

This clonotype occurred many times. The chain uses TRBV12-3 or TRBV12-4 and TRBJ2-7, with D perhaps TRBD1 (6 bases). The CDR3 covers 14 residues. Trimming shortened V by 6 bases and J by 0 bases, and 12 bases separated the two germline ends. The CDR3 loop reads CASSPGQSSYEQYF. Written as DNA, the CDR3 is TGTGCCAGCAGCCCTGGACAGAGCTCCTACGAGCAGTACTTC.

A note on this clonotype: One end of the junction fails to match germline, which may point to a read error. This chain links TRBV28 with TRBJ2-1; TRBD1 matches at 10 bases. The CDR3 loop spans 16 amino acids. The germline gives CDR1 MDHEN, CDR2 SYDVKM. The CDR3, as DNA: TGTGCCATCAGTTTGAATCCGGGACAGGGGTTCAATGAGCAGTTCTTC. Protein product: CAISLNPGQGFNEQFF.

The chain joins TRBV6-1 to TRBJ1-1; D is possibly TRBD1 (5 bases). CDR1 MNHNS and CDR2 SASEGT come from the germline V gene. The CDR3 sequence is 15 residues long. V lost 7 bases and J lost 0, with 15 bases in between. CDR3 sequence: CASKVDKWVNTEAFF. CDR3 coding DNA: TGTGCCAGCAAGGTGGACAAGTGGGTGAACACTGAAGCTTTCTTT.

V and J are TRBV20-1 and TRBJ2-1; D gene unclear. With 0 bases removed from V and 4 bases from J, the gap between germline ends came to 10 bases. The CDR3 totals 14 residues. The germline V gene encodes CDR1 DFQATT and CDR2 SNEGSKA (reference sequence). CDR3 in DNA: TGCAGTGCTAGAGAGCCGGCCACGTACAATGAGCAGTTCTTC. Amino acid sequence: CSAREPATYNEQFF.

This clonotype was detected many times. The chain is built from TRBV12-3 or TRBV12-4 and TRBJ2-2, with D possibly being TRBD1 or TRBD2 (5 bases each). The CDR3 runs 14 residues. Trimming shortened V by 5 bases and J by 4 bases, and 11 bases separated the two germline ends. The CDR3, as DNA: TGTGCCAGCAGTCGTATCGGGACCACCGGGGAGCTGTTTTTT. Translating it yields CASSRIGTTGELFF.

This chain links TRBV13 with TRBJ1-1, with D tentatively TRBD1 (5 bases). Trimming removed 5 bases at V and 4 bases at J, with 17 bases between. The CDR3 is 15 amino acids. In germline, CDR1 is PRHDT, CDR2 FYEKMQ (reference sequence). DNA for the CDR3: TGTGCCAGCAGCGCGCGACGGAGACAGAGCACTGAAGCTTTCTTT. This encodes CASSARRRQSTEAFF.

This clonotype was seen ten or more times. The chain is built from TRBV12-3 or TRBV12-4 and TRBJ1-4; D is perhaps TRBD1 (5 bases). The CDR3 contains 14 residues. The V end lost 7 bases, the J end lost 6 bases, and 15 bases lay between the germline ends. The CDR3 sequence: CASTLRGGYEKLFF. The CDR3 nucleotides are TGTGCCAGCACCCTTAGGGGCGGTTATGAAAAACTGTTTTTT.

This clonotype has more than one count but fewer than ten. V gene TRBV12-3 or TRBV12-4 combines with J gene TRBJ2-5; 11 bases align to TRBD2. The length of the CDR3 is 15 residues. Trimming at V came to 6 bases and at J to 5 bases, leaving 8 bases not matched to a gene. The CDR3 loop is CASRLSGGAWETQYF. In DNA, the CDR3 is TGTGCCAGCAGGCTTAGCGGGGGGGCCTGGGAGACCCAGTACTTC.

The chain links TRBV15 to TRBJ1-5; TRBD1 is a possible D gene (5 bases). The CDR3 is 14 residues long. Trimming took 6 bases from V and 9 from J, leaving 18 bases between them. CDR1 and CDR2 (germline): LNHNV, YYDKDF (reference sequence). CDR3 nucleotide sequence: TGTGCCACCAGGCGTCCAGGGCCGGAGGCGCCCCAGCATTTT. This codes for CATRRPGPEAPQHF. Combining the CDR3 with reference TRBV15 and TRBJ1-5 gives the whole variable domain DAMVIQNPRYQVTQFGKPVTLSCSQTLNHNVMYWYQQKSSQAPKLLFHYYDKDFNNEADTPDNFQSRRPNTSFCFLDIRSPGLGDTAMYLCATRRPGPEAPQHFGDGTRLSIL.

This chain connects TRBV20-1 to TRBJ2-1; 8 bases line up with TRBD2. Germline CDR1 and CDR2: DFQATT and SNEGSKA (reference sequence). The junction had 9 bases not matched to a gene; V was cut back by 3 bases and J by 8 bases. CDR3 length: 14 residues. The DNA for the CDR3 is TGCAGTGCTAGCGGGTCGGGAGGGTCACATGAGCAGTTCTTC. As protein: CSASGSGGSHEQFF.

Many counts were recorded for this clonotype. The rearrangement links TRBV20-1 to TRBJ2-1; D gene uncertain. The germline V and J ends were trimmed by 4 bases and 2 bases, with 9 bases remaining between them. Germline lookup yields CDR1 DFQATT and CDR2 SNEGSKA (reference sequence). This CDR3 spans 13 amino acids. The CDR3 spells CSAISGAYNEQFF. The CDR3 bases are TGCAGTGCTATTAGTGGGGCCTACAATGAGCAGTTCTTC.

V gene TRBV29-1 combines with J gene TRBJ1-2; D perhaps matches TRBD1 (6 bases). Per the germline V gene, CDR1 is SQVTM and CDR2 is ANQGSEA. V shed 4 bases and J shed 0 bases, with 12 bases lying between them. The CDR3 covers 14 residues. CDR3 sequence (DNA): TGCAGCGTTGCAGGGGTTTCTGCTAACTATGGCTACACCTTC. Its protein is CSVAGVSANYGYTF. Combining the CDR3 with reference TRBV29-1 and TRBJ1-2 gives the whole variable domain SAVISQKPSRDICQRGTSLTIQCQVDSQVTMMFWYRQQPGQSLTLIATANQGSEATYESGFVIDKFPISRPNLTFSTLTVSNMSPEDSSIYLCSVAGVSANYGYTFGSGTRLTVV.

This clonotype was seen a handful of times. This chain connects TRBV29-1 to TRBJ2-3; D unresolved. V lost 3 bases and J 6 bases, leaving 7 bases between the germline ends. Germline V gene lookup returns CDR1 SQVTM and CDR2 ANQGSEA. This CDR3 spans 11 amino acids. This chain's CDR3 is CSVEVTDTQYF. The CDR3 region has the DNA TGCAGCGTTGAGGTTACGGATACGCAGTATTTT.

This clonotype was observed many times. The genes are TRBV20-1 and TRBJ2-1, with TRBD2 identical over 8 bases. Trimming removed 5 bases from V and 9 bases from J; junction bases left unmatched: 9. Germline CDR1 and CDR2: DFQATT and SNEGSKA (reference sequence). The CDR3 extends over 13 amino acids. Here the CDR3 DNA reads TGCAGTGCTCGCCGGGGGGGCCTGAGTGAGCAGTTCTTC. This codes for CSARRGGLSEQFF.